Below, 9 T cell receptor beta chains from the same sample are listed, as sequenced in a study of OX40 agonist ivuxolimab in advanced cancers. Repertoires were generated with immunoSEQ multiplex PCR, while TCRdb's copy carries only in-frame clones and drops some. The repertoire holds about 66,000 clones, with around 83% as singletons. The material sequenced was CD4+ or CD8+ T cells sorted from blood, taken in a trial of the OX40 agonist ivuxolimab. The receptors come from an adult with an advanced solid tumor such as melanoma, head and neck, liver or kidney cancer.

The chain employs TRBV30 and TRBJ1-3; D ambiguous. CDR3 length: 16 amino acids. CDR1 GTSNPN and CDR2 SVGIG come from the germline V gene (reference sequence). V was pared by 4 bases and J by 0 bases, with 16 bases between. The CDR3 protein is CAWNVGSFGSGNTIYF. CDR3 nucleotide sequence: TGTGCCTGGAACGTGGGGTCATTCGGCTCTGGAAACACCATATATTTT.

This clone was counted between two and nine times. J is TRBJ1-5 and V is TRBV18; D call uncertain. V lost 3 bases and J lost 3, with 12 bases in between. The CDR3 has 15 amino acids. CDR1 and CDR2 from the germline V gene are KGHSH and LQKENI. Written as DNA, the CDR3 is TGTGCCAGCTCACCCATCGGCCCTCCCAATCAGCCCCAGCATTTT. It translates to CASSPIGPPNQPQHF.

The chain recombines TRBV7-2 with TRBJ2-3; the match to TRBD1 covers 8 bases. Trimming at V came to 4 bases and at J to 4 bases, leaving 4 bases not matched to a gene. This CDR3 is built from 14 residues. Germline V gene sequence: CDR1 SGHTA, CDR2 FQGNSA. CDR3 residues: CASSSPTGADTQYF. Written as DNA, the CDR3 is TGTGCCAGCAGCTCCCCGACAGGGGCAGATACGCAGTATTTT.

V usage is TRBV7-2 and J usage is TRBJ2-2, with TRBD2 identical over 9 bases. This CDR3 has 13 amino acids. CDR1 and CDR2 from the germline V gene are SGHTA and FQGNSA. The CDR3 spells CSLAGGPVGELFF. CDR3 nucleotide sequence: TGTAGTCTGGCGGGAGGGCCGGTCGGGGAGCTGTTTTTT.

The chain combines TRBV27 with TRBJ1-1; 8 bases are shared with TRBD1. The CDR3 length is 17 residues. From germline, CDR1 is MNHEY and CDR2 SMNVEV (reference sequence). The ends lost 6 bases at V and 4 bases at J; junction bases unmatched: 16. The CDR3, as DNA: TGTGCCAGCAGAATACAGGGGGTTACCGGTTCGATCACTGAAGCTTTCTTT. It encodes CASRIQGVTGSITEAFF.

The rearrangement links TRBV7-9 to TRBJ2-3; 8 nucleotides match TRBD2. Germline V gene lookup returns CDR1 SEHNR and CDR2 FQNEAQ (reference sequence). This CDR3 contains 16 residues. Germline trimming cut 7 bases from V and 1 base from J; bases unmatched to any gene: 10. The CDR3 region is CASTTSGGLGTDTQYF. The CDR3 DNA follows: TGTGCCAGCACCACCAGCGGGGGATTGGGCACAGATACGCAGTATTTT.

The CDR3 spells CASSEYLTGSTDTQYF. CDR3 coding DNA: TGTGCCAGCAGTGAATATCTAACAGGGAGTACAGATACGCAGTATTTT. The chain couples TRBV25-1 to TRBJ2-3, with TRBD1 as a possible D gene (6 bases). The CDR3 consists of 16 residues. Trimming removed 0 bases at V and 3 bases at J, with 13 bases between. Germline V lookup: CDR1 MGHDK, CDR2 SYGVNS.

This clone was observed once. The rearrangement uses TRBV30 and TRBJ1-4; tentatively, D is TRBD1 (5 bases). Germline V lookup: CDR1 GTSNPN, CDR2 SVGIG (reference sequence). Trimming stripped 2 bases from V and 5 bases from J, with 12 bases between. The CDR3 loop spans 14 amino acids. In DNA, the CDR3 is TGTGCCTGGAGTCAAGGGGCAGGAAATGAAAAACTGTTTTTT. Translation gives CAWSQGAGNEKLFF.

This sequence joins TRBV9 and TRBJ1-2, with D unresolved. Between the trimmed V and J ends, which lost 3 bases and 5 bases, there was a span of 14 bases. Germline-derived CDR1 and CDR2 are SGDLS and YYNGEE. CDR3 length equals 14 residues. CDR3 DNA sequence: TGTGCCAGCAGCGAAGGGCGCCGGGCTTATGGCTACACCTTC. Translation gives CASSEGRRAYGYTF.